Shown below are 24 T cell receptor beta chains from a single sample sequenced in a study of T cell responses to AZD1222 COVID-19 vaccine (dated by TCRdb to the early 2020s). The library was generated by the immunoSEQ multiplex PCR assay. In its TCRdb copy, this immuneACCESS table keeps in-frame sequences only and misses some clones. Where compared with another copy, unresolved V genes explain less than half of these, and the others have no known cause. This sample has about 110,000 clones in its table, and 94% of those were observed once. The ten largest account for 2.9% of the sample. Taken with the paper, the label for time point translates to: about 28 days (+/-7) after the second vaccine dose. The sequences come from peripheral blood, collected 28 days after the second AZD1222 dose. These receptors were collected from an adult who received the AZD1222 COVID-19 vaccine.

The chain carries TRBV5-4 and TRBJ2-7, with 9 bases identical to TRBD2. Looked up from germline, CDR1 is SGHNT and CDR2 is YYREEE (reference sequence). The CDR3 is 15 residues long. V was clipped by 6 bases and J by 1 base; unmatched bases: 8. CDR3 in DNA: TGTGCCAGCACCCCCTCCGCGGGAGGGTCCTACGAGCAGTACTTC. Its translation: CASTPSAGGSYEQYF.

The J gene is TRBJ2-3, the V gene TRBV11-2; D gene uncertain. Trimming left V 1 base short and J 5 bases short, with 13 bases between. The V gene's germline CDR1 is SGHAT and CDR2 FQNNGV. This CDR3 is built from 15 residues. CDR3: CASSLGGLSIDTQYF. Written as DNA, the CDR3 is TGTGCCAGCAGCTTAGGTGGGCTCTCCATAGATACGCAGTATTTT. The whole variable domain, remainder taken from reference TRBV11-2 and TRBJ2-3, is EAGVAQSPRYKIIEKRQSVAFWCNPISGHATLYWYQQILGQGPKLLIQFQNNGVVDDSQLPKDRFSAERLKGVDSTLKIQPAKLEDSAVYLCASSLGGLSIDTQYFGPGTRLTVL.

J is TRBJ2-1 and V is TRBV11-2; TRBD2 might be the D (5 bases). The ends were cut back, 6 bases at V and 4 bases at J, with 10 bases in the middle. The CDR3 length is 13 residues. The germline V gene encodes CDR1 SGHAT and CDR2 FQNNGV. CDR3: CASSTGVYNEQFF. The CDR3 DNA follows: TGTGCCAGCAGTACCGGGGTGTACAATGAGCAGTTCTTC.

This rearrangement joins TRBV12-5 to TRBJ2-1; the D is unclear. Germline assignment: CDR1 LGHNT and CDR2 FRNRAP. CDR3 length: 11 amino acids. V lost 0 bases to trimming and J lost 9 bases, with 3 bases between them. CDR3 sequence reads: CASGLVPEQFF. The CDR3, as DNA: TGTGCTAGTGGTTTGGTACCTGAGCAGTTCTTC.

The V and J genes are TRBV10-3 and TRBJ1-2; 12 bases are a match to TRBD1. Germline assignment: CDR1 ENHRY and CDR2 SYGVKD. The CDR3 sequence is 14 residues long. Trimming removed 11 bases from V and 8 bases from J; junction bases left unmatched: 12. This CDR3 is CAAKPGQGAGGYTF. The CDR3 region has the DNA TGTGCCGCCAAGCCGGGACAGGGGGCCGGAGGCTACACCTTC.

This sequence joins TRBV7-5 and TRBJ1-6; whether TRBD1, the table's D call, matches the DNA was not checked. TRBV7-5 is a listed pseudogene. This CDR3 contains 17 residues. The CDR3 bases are TGTGTCAGAAGCACGCTCCCGGACAGCGCCTATAATTCACCCCTCCACTTT. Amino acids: CVRSTLPDSAYNSPLHF.

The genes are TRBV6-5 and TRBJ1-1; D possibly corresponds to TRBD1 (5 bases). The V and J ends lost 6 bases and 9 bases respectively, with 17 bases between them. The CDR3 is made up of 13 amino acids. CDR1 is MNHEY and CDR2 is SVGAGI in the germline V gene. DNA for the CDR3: TGTGCCAGCAGCCGCGACAGTTTGGAAAAAGCTTTCTTT. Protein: CASSRDSLEKAFF.

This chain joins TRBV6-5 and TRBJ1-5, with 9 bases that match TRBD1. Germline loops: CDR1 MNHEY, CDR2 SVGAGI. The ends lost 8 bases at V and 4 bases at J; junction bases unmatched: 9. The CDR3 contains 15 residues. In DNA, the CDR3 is TGTGCCAGCGGGGACTTACAGGGGGCGAATCAGCCCCAGCATTTT. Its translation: CASGDLQGANQPQHF.

In nucleotides, the CDR3 is TGCGCCAGCAGCCAACCATGGGCCCTGGGCCAGCCCCAGCATTTT. It encodes CASSQPWALGQPQHF. The J gene is TRBJ1-5, the V gene TRBV4-1; D is unresolved. Trimming removed 2 bases at V and 7 bases at J, with 15 bases between. The CDR3 contains 15 residues. Germline loops: CDR1 MGHRA, CDR2 YSYEKL.

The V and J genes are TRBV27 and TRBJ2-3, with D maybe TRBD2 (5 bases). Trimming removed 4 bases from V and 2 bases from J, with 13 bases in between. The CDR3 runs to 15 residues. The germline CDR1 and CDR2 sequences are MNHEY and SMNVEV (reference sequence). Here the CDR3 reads CASSYLASSTDTQYF. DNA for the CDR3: TGTGCCAGCAGTTATCTAGCCTCTTCCACAGATACGCAGTATTTT.

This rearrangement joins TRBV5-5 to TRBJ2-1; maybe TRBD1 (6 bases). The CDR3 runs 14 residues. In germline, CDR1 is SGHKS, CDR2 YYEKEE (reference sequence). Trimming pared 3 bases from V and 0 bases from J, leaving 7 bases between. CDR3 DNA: TGTGCCAGCAGCTACAGGGACTCCTACAATGAGCAGTTCTTC. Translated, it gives CASSYRDSYNEQFF.

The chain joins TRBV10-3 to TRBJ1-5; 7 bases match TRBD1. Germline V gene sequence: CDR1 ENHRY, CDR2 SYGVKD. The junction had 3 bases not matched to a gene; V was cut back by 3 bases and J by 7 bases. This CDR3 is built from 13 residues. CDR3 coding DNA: TGTGCCATCAGTGACCAGGGGGACCAGCCCCAGCATTTT. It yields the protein CAISDQGDQPQHF.

CDR3 sequence: CASSVAENEKLFF. In nucleotides, the CDR3 is TGCGCCAGCAGCGTAGCGGAAAATGAAAAACTGTTTTTT. The genes are TRBV5-1 and TRBJ1-4; D unclear. CDR1 and CDR2 (germline): SGHRS, YFSETQ. This CDR3 comprises 13 residues. The V end was cut by 4 bases, the J end by 5 bases, with 9 bases between.

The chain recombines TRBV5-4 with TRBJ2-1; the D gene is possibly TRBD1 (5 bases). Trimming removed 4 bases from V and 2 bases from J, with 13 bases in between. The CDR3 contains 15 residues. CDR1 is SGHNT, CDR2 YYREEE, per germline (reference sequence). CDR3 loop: CASSAIQVTYNEQFF. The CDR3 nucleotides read TGTGCCAGCAGCGCAATACAGGTTACCTACAATGAGCAGTTCTTC.

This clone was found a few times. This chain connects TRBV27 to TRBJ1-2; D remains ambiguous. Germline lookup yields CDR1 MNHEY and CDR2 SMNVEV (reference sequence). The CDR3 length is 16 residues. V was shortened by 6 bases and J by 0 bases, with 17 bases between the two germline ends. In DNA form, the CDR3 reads TGTGCCAGCAGCACGCTCCCACCCTCAGCTAACTATGGCTACACCTTC. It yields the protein CASSTLPPSANYGYTF.

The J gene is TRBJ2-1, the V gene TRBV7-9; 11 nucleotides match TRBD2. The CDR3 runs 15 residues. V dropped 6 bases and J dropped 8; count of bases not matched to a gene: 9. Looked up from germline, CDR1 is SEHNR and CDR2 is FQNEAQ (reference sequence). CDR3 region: CASSFLAGGGDEQFF. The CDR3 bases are TGTGCCAGCAGTTTTCTAGCGGGAGGAGGAGATGAGCAGTTCTTC.

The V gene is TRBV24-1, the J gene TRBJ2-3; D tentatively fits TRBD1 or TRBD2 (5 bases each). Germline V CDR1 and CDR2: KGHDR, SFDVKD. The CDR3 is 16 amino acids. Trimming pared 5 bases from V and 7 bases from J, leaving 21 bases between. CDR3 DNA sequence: TGTGCCACCAGTGCACCTGCGACAACGGGGACGAATACGCAGTATTTT. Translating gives CATSAPATTGTNTQYF.

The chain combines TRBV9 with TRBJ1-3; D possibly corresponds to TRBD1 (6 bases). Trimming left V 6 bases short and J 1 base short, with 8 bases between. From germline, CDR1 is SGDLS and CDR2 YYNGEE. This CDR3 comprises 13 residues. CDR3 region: CASKGESGNTIYF. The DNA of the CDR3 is TGTGCCAGCAAGGGGGAATCTGGAAACACCATATATTTT.

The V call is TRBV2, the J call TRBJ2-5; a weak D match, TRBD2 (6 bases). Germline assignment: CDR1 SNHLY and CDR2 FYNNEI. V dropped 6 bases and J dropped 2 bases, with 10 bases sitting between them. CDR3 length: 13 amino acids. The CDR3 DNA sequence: TGTGCCAGCAGGACTAGGGCACAAGAGACCCAGTACTTC. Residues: CASRTRAQETQYF.

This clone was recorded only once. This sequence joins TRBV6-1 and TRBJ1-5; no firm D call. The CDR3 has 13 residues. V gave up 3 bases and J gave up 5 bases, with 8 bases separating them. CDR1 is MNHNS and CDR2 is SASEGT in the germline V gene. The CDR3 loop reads CASSDISDQPQHF. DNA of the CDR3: TGTGCCAGCAGTGATATATCAGATCAGCCCCAGCATTTT.

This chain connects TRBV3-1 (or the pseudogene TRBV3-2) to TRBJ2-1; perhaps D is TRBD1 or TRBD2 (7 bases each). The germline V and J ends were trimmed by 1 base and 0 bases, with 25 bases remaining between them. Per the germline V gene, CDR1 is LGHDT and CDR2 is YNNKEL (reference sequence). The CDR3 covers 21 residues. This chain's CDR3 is CASSQVRGNPRGGSSYNEQFF. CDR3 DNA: TGTGCCAGCAGCCAAGTACGGGGTAACCCCAGGGGGGGCAGCTCCTACAATGAGCAGTTCTTC.

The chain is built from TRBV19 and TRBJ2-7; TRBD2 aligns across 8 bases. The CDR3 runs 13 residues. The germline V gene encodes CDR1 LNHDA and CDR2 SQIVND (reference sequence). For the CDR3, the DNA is TGTAGCACGGCGACGGGAGGGTTCCACGAGCAGTACTTC. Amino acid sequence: CSTATGGFHEQYF.

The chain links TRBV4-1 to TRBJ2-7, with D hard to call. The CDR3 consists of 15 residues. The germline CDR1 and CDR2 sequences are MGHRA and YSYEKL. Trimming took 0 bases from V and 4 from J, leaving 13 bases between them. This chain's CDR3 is CASSQDMPPPYEQYF. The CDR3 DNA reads TGCGCCAGCAGCCAAGATATGCCTCCCCCTTACGAGCAGTACTTC.

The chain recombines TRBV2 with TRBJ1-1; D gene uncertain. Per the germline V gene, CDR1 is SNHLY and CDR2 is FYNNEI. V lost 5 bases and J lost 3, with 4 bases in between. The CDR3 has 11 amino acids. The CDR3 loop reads CASSPDTEAFF. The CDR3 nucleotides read TGTGCCAGCAGTCCCGACACTGAAGCTTTCTTT.